The 13 T cell receptor beta chains below come from one sample, sequenced in a study of T cells in Graves' hyperthyroidism and ophthalmopathy. TCR beta CDR3 region amplification was performed from RNA transcripts. First-round RT-PCR targeting the TCR CDR3 was performed with the HTBI primer set. TCRdb redid the calling of the multiplex PCR reads with MiXCR, one entry per CDR3 protein. The sample has some 440,000 distinct CDR3 sequences, 15% to 19% seen once. Source material: blood. These receptors originate from a young woman with Graves' hyperthyroidism.

Only a few counts were recorded for this clonotype. The V gene is TRBV7-3, the J gene TRBJ2-3; maybe TRBD1 (6 bases). The CDR3 has 15 amino acids. Looked up from germline, CDR1 is SGHTA and CDR2 is FQGTGA. The V and J ends lost 1 base and 4 bases respectively, with 12 bases between them. The CDR3 bases are TGTGCCAGCAGCTTAAACAGGGTGAACTCAGATACGCAGTATTTT. Amino acids: CASSLNRVNSDTQYF.

The chain employs TRBV10-3 and TRBJ2-2, with D tentatively TRBD1 or TRBD2 (5 bases each). The CDR3 length is 18 residues. Germline CDR1 ENHRY, CDR2 SYGVKD. V gave up 0 bases and J gave up 3 bases, with 17 bases separating them. CDR3 in amino acids: CAISESMGPRRDTGELFF. The CDR3, as DNA: TGTGCCATCAGTGAGTCGATGGGACCCCGTCGGGACACCGGGGAGCTGTTTTTT.

This clonotype was recorded a few times. The V and J genes are TRBV19 and TRBJ2-2, with D possibly matching TRBD1 (5 bases). The CDR3 is made up of 16 amino acids. The V gene lost 3 bases and the J gene lost 4 bases, with 15 bases spanning the gap. Germline-derived CDR1 and CDR2 are LNHDA and SQIVND (reference sequence). The CDR3 here is CASSISRATSTGELFF. CDR3 coding DNA: TGTGCCAGTAGTATTAGCAGGGCTACAAGCACCGGGGAGCTGTTTTTT.

This clonotype was found many times. This chain joins TRBV5-1 and TRBJ2-3; TRBD1 matches 7 bases. V was clipped by 1 base and J by 4 bases; unmatched bases: 6. The CDR3 has 15 amino acids. The germline V gene has CDR1 SGHRS and CDR2 YFSETQ. CDR3 sequence reads: CASSLTGAGADTQYF. In DNA, the CDR3 is TGCGCCAGCAGCTTGACAGGGGCAGGTGCAGATACGCAGTATTTT.

This clonotype was recorded at least ten times. The V and J genes are TRBV20-1 and TRBJ1-4, with D tentatively TRBD1 (5 bases). The V end was cut by 6 bases, the J end by 5 bases, with 13 bases between. The V gene's germline CDR1 is DFQATT and CDR2 SNEGSKA (reference sequence). CDR3 length equals 13 residues. As DNA, the CDR3 is TGCAGTGCATATTCGGGGGGAAATGAAAAACTGTTTTTT. This sequence encodes CSAYSGGNEKLFF.

This sequence joins TRBV27 and TRBJ2-3; either TRBD1 or TRBD2 may fit D (5 bases each). In germline, CDR1 is MNHEY, CDR2 SMNVEV (reference sequence). Between the trimmed V and J ends, which lost 5 bases and 6 bases, there was a span of 18 bases. The CDR3 covers 15 residues. CDR3 in amino acids: CASSRTGTPRDTQYF. The CDR3 region has the DNA TGTGCCAGCAGTCGAACCGGGACGCCGAGGGATACGCAGTATTTT.

The J gene is TRBJ1-5, the V gene TRBV28; weak D call: TRBD1 (6 bases). The CDR3 covers 14 residues. Trimming removed 8 bases at V and 7 bases at J, with 18 bases between. CDR1 is MDHEN, CDR2 SYDVKM, per germline. Here the CDR3 reads CASETGGASQPQHF. The DNA for the CDR3 is TGTGCCAGCGAGACGGGGGGGGCCTCGCAGCCCCAGCATTTT.

This clonotype was picked up a small number of times. The rearrangement uses TRBV10-1 and TRBJ2-1; D is perhaps TRBD1 (5 bases). Trimming left V 4 bases short and J 5 bases short, with 9 bases between. This CDR3 has 13 amino acids. Germline lookup yields CDR1 WNHNN and CDR2 SYGVQD (reference sequence). The chain's CDR3 is CASSGGRDNEQFF. CDR3 in DNA: TGCGCCAGCAGTGGGGGCAGAGACAATGAGCAGTTCTTC.

The rearrangement links TRBV24-1 to TRBJ2-3, with D perhaps TRBD1 (6 bases). CDR3 size: 15 residues. V was pared by 5 bases and J by 0 bases, with 11 bases between. Germline V lookup: CDR1 KGHDR, CDR2 SFDVKD. The CDR3 coding sequence is TGTGCCACCAGTGGTGGGGGCCCGAGCACAGATACGCAGTATTTT. Translating gives CATSGGGPSTDTQYF.

This clonotype has at least ten counts. The V call is TRBV12-3 or TRBV12-4, the J call TRBJ1-1, with D possibly being TRBD1 (6 bases). V gave up 2 bases and J gave up 11 bases, with 18 bases separating them. This CDR3 contains 14 residues. CDR3 nucleotides: TGTGCCAGCAGTTTAACAGGGCGGTGGGTAAAGGCTTTCTTT. This codes for CASSLTGRWVKAFF.

As to this clonotype: The junction differs from germline at one of its ends, possibly a read error. CDR3 residues: CASGSGPRDTQYF. The DNA of the CDR3 is TGTGCCAGCGGGAGTGGACCTCGGGATACACAGTATTTT. The chain employs TRBV6-9 and TRBJ2-3, with D perhaps TRBD2 (5 bases). Germline V gene sequence: CDR1 MNHGY, CDR2 SVAAGI. The CDR3 is 13 residues long.

The rearrangement links TRBV6-1 to TRBJ1-1; 10 positions match TRBD1. CDR3 length equals 13 residues. The germline V gene encodes CDR1 MNHNS and CDR2 SASEGT. Trimming at V came to 8 bases and at J to 10 bases, leaving 10 bases not matched to a gene. The DNA for the CDR3 is TGTGCCAGCGGAGAGACAGGGGGCGGTCGAGCTTTCTTT. Translation gives CASGETGGGRAFF.

This clonotype was observed a handful of times. The V call is TRBV10-3, the J call TRBJ2-6, with D possibly TRBD1 on 5 matching bases. CDR1 ENHRY and CDR2 SYGVKD come from the germline V gene. CDR3 size: 17 residues. V lost 1 base, J lost 0 bases, and 10 bases lay in between. The CDR3 loop is CAISEFRQGSGANVLTF. DNA of the CDR3: TGTGCCATCAGTGAGTTCCGCCAGGGCTCTGGGGCCAACGTCCTGACTTTC.